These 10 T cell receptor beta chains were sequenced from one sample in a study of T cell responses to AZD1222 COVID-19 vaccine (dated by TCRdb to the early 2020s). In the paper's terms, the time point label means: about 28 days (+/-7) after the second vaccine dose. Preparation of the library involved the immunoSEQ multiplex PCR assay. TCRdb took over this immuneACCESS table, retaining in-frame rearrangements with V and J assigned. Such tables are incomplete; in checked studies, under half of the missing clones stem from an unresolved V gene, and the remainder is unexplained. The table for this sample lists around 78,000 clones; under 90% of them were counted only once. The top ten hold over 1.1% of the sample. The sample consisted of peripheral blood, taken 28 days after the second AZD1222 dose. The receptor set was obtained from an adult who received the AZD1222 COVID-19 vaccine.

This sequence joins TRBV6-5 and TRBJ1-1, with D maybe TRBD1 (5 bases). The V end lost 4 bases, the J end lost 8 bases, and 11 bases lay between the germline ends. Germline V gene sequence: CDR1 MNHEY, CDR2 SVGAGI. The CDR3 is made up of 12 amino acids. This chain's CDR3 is CASSSAGFEAFF. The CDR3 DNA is TGTGCCAGCAGTTCCGCAGGGTTCGAAGCTTTCTTT.

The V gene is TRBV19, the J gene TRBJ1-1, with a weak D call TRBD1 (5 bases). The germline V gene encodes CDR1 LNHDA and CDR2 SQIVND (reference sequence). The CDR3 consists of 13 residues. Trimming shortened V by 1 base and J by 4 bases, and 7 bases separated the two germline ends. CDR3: CASSIVQGTEAFF. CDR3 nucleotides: TGTGCCAGTAGTATAGTTCAGGGCACTGAAGCTTTCTTT.

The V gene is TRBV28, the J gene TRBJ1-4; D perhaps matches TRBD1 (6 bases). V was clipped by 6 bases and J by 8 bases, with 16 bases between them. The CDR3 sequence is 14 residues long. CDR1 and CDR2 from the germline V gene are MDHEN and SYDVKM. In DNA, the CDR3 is TGTGCCAGCAGCCGTGGGGGGGCGGTGGAAAAACTGTTTTTT. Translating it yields CASSRGGAVEKLFF.

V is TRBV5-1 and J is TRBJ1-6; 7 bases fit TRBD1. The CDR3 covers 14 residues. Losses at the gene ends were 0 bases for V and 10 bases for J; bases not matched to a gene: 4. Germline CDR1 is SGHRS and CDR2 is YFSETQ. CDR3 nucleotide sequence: TGCGCCAGCAGCTTGGGACAGGGTGGATCACCCCTCCACTTT. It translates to CASSLGQGGSPLHF.

CDR3 sequence reads: CASSLRSGGHHNEQFF. As DNA, the CDR3 is TGTGCCAGCAGCCTCCGGAGCGGGGGCCACCACAATGAGCAGTTCTTC. The chain couples TRBV13 to TRBJ2-1, with 8 positions matching TRBD2. The CDR3 length is 16 residues. Losses at the gene ends were 5 bases for V and 5 bases for J; bases not matched to a gene: 11. Per the germline V gene, CDR1 is PRHDT and CDR2 is FYEKMQ (reference sequence). Full variable domain (rest looked up from reference TRBV13 and TRBJ2-1): AAGVIQSPRHLIKEKRETATLKCYPIPRHDTVYWYQQGPGQDPQFLISFYEKMQSDKGSIPDRFSAQQFSDYHSELNMSSLELGDSALYFCASSLRSGGHHNEQFFGPGTRLTVL.

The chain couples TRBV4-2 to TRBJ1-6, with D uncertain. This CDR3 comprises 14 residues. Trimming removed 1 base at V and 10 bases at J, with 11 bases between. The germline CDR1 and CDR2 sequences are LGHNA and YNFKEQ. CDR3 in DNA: TGTGCCAGCAGCCAAGCTCTGGGGAGGTCACCCCTCCACTTT. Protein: CASSQALGRSPLHF.

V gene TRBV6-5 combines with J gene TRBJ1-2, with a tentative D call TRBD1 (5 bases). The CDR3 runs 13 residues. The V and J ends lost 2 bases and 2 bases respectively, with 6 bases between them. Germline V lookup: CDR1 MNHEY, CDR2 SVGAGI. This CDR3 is CASSYGGNYGYTF. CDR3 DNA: TGTGCCAGCAGTTACGGGGGGAACTATGGCTACACCTTC.

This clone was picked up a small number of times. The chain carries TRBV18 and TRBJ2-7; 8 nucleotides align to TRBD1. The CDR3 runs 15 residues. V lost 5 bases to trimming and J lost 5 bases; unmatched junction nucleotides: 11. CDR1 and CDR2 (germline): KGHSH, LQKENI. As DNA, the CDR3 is TGTGCCAGCTCAAATCCGGGACAGGCAATCAACGAGCAGTACTTC. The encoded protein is CASSNPGQAINEQYF.

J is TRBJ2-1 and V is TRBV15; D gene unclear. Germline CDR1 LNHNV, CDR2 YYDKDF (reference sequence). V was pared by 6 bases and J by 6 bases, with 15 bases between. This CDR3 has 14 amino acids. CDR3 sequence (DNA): TGTGCCACCAGGTGGCGATTTTTCGGCAATGAGCAGTTCTTC. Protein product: CATRWRFFGNEQFF.

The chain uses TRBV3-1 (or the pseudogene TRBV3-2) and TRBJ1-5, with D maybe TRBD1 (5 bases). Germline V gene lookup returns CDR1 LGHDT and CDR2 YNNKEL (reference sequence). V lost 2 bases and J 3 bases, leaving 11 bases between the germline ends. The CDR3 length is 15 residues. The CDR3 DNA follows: TGTGCCAGCAGCCAAACCCAGGGCAACAATCAGCCCCAGCATTTT. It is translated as CASSQTQGNNQPQHF.